This T cell receptor beta chain came from a study of cytomegalovirus exposure and HLA in healthy donors. PCR amplification relied on 60 Vbeta primers (plus 13 Jbeta primers). Repertoires were generated with immunoSEQ multiplex PCR, while TCRdb's copy carries only in-frame clones and drops some. The table has 99,000 or so clones, about 85% seen once. Findings and caveats of the study: Previous analysis showed most TCR beta V segments were productive about 87% or about 30% of the time.

In the case of this clone: The antigen is not known.

Germline CDR1 and CDR2: MGHDK and SYGVNS. Trimming at V came to 6 bases and at J to 6 bases, leaving 4 bases not matched to a gene. The CDR3 has 14 amino acids. This sequence was found in a female donor in good health and CMV-seropositive. The genes are TRBV25-1 and TRBJ2-1, with 11 bases aligning to TRBD2. The sequenced sample was PBMCs. The CDR3 DNA sequence: TGTGCCAGCAGAGGACTAGCGGGTTTCAATGAGCAGTTCTTC. The encoded protein is CASRGLAGFNEQFF.